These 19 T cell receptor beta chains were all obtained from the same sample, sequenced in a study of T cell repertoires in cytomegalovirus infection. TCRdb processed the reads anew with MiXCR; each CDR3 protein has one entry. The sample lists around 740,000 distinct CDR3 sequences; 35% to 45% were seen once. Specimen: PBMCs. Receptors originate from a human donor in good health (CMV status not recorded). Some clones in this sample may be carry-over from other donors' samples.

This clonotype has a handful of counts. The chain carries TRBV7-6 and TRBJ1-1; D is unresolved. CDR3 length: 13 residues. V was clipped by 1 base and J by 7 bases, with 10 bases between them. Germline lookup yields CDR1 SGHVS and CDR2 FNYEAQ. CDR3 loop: CASSLDMQSEAFF. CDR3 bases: TGTGCCAGCAGCTTAGACATGCAGAGTGAAGCTTTCTTT.

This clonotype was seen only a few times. Written as DNA, the CDR3 is TGTGCCAGCAGCTCACCCCCCGGACAGGGAAGCAAGCAGTACTTC. Encoded protein: CASSSPPGQGSKQYF. This rearrangement joins TRBV7-2 to TRBJ2-7, with TRBD1 identical over 8 bases. The CDR3 loop spans 15 amino acids. Germline lookup yields CDR1 SGHTA and CDR2 FQGNSA. With V trimmed by 4 bases and J by 8 bases, 13 bases remained unmatched.

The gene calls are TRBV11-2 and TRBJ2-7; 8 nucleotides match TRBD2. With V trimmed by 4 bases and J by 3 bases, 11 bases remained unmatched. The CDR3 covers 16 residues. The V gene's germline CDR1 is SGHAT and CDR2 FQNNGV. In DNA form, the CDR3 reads TGTGCCAGCAGCTCCCGGATTAGCGGGACCTACTACGAGCAGTACTTC. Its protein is CASSSRISGTYYEQYF.

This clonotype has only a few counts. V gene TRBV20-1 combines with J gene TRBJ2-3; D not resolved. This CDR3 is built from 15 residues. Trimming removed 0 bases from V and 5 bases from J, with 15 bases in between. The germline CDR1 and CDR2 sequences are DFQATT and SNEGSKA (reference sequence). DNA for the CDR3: TGCAGTGCTAGAGATCCAGTCCGTCCCAGAGATACGCAGTATTTT. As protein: CSARDPVRPRDTQYF.

The CDR3 spells CASSYQRPTPCYSNQPQHF. The CDR3 nucleotides read TGTGCCAGCAGTTACCAGCGTCCAACCCCCTGTTATAGCAATCAGCCCCAGCATTTT. The gene calls are TRBV6-9 and TRBJ1-5; D ambiguous. The CDR3 totals 19 residues. Germline values: CDR1 MNHGY, CDR2 SVAAGI. With 3 bases removed from V and 0 bases from J, the gap between germline ends came to 21 bases.

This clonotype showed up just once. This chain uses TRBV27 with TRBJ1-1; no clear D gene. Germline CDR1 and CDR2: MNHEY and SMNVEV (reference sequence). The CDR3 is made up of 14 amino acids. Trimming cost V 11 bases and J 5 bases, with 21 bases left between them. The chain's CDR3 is CARRVPGLGTEAFF. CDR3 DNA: TGTGCCCGCCGCGTCCCCGGACTGGGTACTGAAGCTTTCTTT.

CDR3 bases: TGTGCCAGCAGTGATTCGGCAGGCAACCTCCACTTT. It translates to CASSDSAGNLHF. This chain joins TRBV6-4 and TRBJ1-6, with D unresolved. CDR1 and CDR2 from the germline V gene are MRHNA and SNTAGT. The CDR3 is 12 residues long. The V end was cut by 3 bases, the J end by 15 bases, with 12 bases between.

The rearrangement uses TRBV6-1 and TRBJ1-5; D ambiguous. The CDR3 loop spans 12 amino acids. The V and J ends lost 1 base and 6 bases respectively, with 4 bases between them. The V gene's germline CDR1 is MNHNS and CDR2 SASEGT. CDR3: CASSEGPQPQHF. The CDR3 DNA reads TGTGCCAGCAGTGAAGGACCTCAGCCCCAGCATTTT.

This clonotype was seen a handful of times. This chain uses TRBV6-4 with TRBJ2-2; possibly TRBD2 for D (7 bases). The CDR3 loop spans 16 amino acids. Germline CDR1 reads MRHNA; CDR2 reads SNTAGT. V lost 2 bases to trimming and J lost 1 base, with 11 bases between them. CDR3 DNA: TGTGCCAGCAGTGACGGGGGGGCCGGGAACACCGGGGAGCTGTTTTTT. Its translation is CASSDGGAGNTGELFF.

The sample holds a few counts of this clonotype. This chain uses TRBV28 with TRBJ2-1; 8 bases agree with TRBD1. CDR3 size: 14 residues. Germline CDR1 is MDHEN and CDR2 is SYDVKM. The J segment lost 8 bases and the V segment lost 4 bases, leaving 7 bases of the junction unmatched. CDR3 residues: CASSWDRMGDEQFF. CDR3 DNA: TGTGCCAGCAGTTGGGACAGGATGGGAGATGAGCAGTTCTTC.

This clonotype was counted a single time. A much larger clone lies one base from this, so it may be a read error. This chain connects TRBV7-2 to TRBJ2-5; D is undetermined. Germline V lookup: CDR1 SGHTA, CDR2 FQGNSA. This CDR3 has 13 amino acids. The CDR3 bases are TGTGCCAGCAGCTTGAACTTCCAAGAGACCCAGGACTTC. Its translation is CASSLNFQETQDF.

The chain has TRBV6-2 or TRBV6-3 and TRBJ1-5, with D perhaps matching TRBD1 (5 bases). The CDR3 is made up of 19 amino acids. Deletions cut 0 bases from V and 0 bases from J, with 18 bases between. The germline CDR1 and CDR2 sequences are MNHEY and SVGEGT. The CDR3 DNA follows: TGTGCCAGCAGTTACTCGATGCAGGGAGGCGGGTATAGCAATCAGCCCCAGCATTTT. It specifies CASSYSMQGGGYSNQPQHF.

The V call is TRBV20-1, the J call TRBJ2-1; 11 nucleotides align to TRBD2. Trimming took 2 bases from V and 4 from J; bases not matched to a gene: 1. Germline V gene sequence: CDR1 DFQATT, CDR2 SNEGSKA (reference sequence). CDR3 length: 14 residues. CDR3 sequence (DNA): TGCAGTGCTAGACCTAGCGGGAGGTACAATGAGCAGTTCTTC. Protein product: CSARPSGRYNEQFF.

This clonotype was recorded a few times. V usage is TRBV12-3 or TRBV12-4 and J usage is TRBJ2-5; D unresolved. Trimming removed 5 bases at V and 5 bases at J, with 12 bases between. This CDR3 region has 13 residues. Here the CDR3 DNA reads TGTGCCAGCAGTGTAAATCTGGCGGAGACCCAGTACTTC. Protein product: CASSVNLAETQYF.

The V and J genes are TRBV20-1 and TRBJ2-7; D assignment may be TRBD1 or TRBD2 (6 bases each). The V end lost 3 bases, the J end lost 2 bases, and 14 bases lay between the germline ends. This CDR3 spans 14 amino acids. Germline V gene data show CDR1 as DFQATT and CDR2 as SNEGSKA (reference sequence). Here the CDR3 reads CSASIGGPPYEQYF. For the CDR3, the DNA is TGCAGTGCTAGTATTGGGGGGCCCCCCTACGAGCAGTACTTC.

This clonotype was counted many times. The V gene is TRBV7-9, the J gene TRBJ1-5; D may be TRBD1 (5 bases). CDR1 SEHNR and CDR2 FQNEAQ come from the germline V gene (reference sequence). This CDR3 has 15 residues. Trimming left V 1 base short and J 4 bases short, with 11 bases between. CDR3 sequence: CASSLEAGYNQPQHF. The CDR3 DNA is TGTGCCAGCAGCTTAGAGGCAGGGTATAATCAGCCCCAGCATTTT.

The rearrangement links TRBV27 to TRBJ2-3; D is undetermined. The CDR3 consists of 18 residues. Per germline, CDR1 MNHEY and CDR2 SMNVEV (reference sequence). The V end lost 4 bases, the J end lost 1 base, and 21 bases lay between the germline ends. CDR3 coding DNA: TGTGCCAGCAGTTCCCTGCCGTCATCACTAATCCGCACAGATACGCAGTATTTT. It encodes CASSSLPSSLIRTDTQYF.

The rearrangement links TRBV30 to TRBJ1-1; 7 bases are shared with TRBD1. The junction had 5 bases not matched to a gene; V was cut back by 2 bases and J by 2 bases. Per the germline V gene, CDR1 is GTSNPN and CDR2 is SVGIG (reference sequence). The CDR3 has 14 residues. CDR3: CAWSTGTANTEAFF. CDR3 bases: TGTGCCTGGAGTACCGGGACAGCTAACACTGAAGCTTTCTTT. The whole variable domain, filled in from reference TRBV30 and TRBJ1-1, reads SQTIHQWPATLVQPVGSPLSLECTVEGTSNPNLYWYRQAAGRGLQLLFYSVGIGQISSEVPQNLSASRPQDRQFILSSKKLLLSDSGFYLCAWSTGTANTEAFFGQGTRLTVV.

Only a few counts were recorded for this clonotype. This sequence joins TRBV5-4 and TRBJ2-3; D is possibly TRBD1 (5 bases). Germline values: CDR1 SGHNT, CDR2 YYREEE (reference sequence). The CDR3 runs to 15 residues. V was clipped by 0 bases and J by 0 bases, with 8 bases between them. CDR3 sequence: CASSLETASTDTQYF. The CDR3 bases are TGTGCCAGCAGCTTGGAGACAGCCAGCACAGATACGCAGTATTTT. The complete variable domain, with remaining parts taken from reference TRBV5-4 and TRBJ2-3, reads ETGVTQSPTHLIKTRGQQVTLRCSSQSGHNTVSWYQQALGQGPQFIFQYYREEENGRGNFPPRFSGLQFPNYSSELNVNALELDDSALYLCASSLETASTDTQYFGPGTRLTVL.